This is a list of T cell receptor beta chains from one sample in a study of identical twins. TCRdb re-derived calls from the 5' RACE reads in MiXCR, one entry per CDR3 protein. The table lists 690,000 or so distinct CDR3 sequences, over 8.5% of them singletons, with more than 0.75% in the top ten. In addition, the sample was reused for a study of yellow fever vaccine responses in identical twins.

What was sequenced was PBMCs. The receptor source for this set is a woman aged 18-29 years in good health. The conserved cysteine and the conserved F or W are not part of the CDR3 here.

j_gene: TRBJ2-1; v_gene: TRBV14; CDR3aa: ASSQRVRSYNEQF
j_gene: TRBJ2-7; v_gene: TRBV7-9; CDR3aa: ASSDAGTPYEQY
j_gene: TRBJ2-3; v_gene: TRBV5-6; CDR3aa: ASSWTGGDLTDTQY
j_gene: TRBJ2-3; v_gene: TRBV7-2; CDR3aa: ASSSPSSGGRTDTQY
j_gene: TRBJ2-1; v_gene: TRBV5-4; CDR3aa: ASSLGSEDYYNEQF
j_gene: TRBJ2-7; v_gene: TRBV6-1; CDR3aa: ASSTGALYPEQY
j_gene: TRBJ2-3; v_gene: TRBV11-2; CDR3aa: ASLKGLGGFGTDTQY
j_gene: TRBJ2-1; v_gene: TRBV20-1; CDR3aa: SANKLANSYNEQF
j_gene: TRBJ2-3; v_gene: TRBV5-1; CDR3aa: ASSLEGGQDTQY
j_gene: TRBJ1-1; v_gene: TRBV4-1; CDR3aa: ASSQVTGEYAEAF
j_gene: TRBJ2-1; v_gene: TRBV12-5; CDR3aa: ASGLGRKDRDSGSLDEQF
j_gene: TRBJ2-1; v_gene: TRBV4-3; CDR3aa: ASSQGPGTSGNKQF
j_gene: TRBJ1-5; v_gene: TRBV12-3/TRBV12-4; CDR3aa: ASSVDGGNQPQH
j_gene: TRBJ2-5; v_gene: TRBV3-1; CDR3aa: ASSQTGRADQETQY
j_gene: TRBJ2-2; v_gene: TRBV6-1; CDR3aa: ASRGGGGTGELF
j_gene: TRBJ2-1; v_gene: TRBV19; CDR3aa: ASSIGGGYNEQF
j_gene: TRBJ2-1; v_gene: TRBV3-1; CDR3aa: ASSQLGGTSGIGNEQF
j_gene: TRBJ2-7; v_gene: TRBV14; CDR3aa: ASSLRNRGLYEQY
j_gene: TRBJ2-3; v_gene: TRBV28; CDR3aa: ASSLQGPSTDTQY
j_gene: TRBJ2-3; v_gene: TRBV20-1; CDR3aa: SARRTVTDTQY
j_gene: TRBJ2-7; v_gene: TRBV5-1; CDR3aa: ASSLTGSNSLYEQY
j_gene: TRBJ2-7; v_gene: TRBV2; CDR3aa: ASKRGSSYEQY
j_gene: TRBJ2-1; v_gene: TRBV20-1; CDR3aa: SAGTGGSYNEQF
j_gene: TRBJ2-1; v_gene: TRBV20-1; CDR3aa: SAPQSIGGEQF
j_gene: TRBJ2-7; v_gene: TRBV5-6; CDR3aa: ASSPEQGGDYEQY
j_gene: TRBJ1-2; v_gene: TRBV29-1; CDR3aa: SVGPLGQGAIGYGYT
j_gene: TRBJ2-2; v_gene: TRBV12-3/TRBV12-4; CDR3aa: ASSWGTSGVPGELF
j_gene: TRBJ2-3; v_gene: TRBV7-2; CDR3aa: ASSPRVQGLRVDTQY
j_gene: TRBJ2-4; v_gene: TRBV29-1; CDR3aa: SATKVLTNIQY
j_gene: TRBJ2-1; v_gene: TRBV19; CDR3aa: ASSKTGAVNEQF
j_gene: TRBJ2-7; v_gene: TRBV12-3/TRBV12-4; CDR3aa: ASSRGQASYEQY
j_gene: TRBJ2-1; v_gene: TRBV11-2; CDR3aa: ASSLVASGTRIHEQF
j_gene: TRBJ2-5; v_gene: TRBV10-3; CDR3aa: AIQGNGETQY
j_gene: TRBJ2-1; v_gene: TRBV2; CDR3aa: ASRTQGISYNEQF
j_gene: TRBJ2-1; v_gene: TRBV7-9; CDR3aa: ASRSSGGADEQF
j_gene: TRBJ2-7; v_gene: TRBV27; CDR3aa: ASRETGGKLSSYEQY
j_gene: TRBJ1-6; v_gene: TRBV5-8; CDR3aa: ASSFEGGSSYNSPLH
j_gene: TRBJ2-1; v_gene: TRBV20-1; CDR3aa: SALDRSKIDEQF
j_gene: TRBJ2-7; v_gene: TRBV20-1; CDR3aa: SARASGRTLSYEQY
j_gene: TRBJ1-2; v_gene: TRBV24-1; CDR3aa: ATSDRGGYGYT
j_gene: TRBJ2-1; v_gene: TRBV2; CDR3aa: ASRSLAGGQGEQF
j_gene: TRBJ2-3; v_gene: TRBV20-1; CDR3aa: SAPPLASTDTQY
j_gene: TRBJ2-1; v_gene: TRBV29-1; CDR3aa: SVAFGGSGSSYNEQF
j_gene: TRBJ2-3; v_gene: TRBV7-2; CDR3aa: ASPFSAGVNTDTQY
j_gene: TRBJ1-2; v_gene: TRBV30; CDR3aa: AWSRDYGYT
j_gene: TRBJ2-5; v_gene: TRBV20-1; CDR3aa: SARRVSRQETQY
j_gene: TRBJ2-4; v_gene: TRBV3-1; CDR3aa: ASSPREGKNIQY
j_gene: TRBJ2-1; v_gene: TRBV10-3; CDR3aa: AILDGSSTSYNEQF
j_gene: TRBJ2-1; v_gene: TRBV29-1; CDR3aa: SVAQGVKSEQF
j_gene: TRBJ2-3; v_gene: TRBV5-1; CDR3aa: ASSFGRTTTDTQY
j_gene: TRBJ2-1; v_gene: TRBV29-1; CDR3aa: SANRDRGYNEQF
j_gene: TRBJ2-7; v_gene: TRBV14; CDR3aa: ASSQERGDEQY
j_gene: TRBJ2-3; v_gene: TRBV7-6; CDR3aa: ASSLGTSWSLTDTQY
j_gene: TRBJ2-7; v_gene: TRBV12-3/TRBV12-4; CDR3aa: ASSFGPLGEQY
j_gene: TRBJ2-1; v_gene: TRBV11-2; CDR3aa: ASSQGQRLNEQF